These 12 T cell receptor beta chains were all obtained from the same sample, sequenced in a study of T cells expressing NK-cell markers. TCRdb re-called the 5' RACE reads, yielding one record per CDR3 amino acid sequence without DNA. Recorded for this sample: some 340,000 distinct CDR3 sequences. Sequenced input: blood T cells: a sorted CD56 or NKG2C T cell subset, CD4+ or CD8+ T cells, or bulk PBMC T cells (not recorded which). All receptors derive from a man aged 18 to 69 in good health.

This chain uses TRBV20-1 with TRBJ2-5; the D call from TCRdb, TRBD2, cannot be confirmed without DNA. Germline loops: CDR1 DFQATT, CDR2 SNEGSKA (reference sequence). This CDR3 region has 14 residues. The CDR3 is CSASSMTSRETQYF.

The V gene is TRBV5-1, the J gene TRBJ2-3. Germline V gene lookup returns CDR1 SGHRS and CDR2 YFSETQ. This CDR3 has 15 amino acids. CDR3: CASSFVSPHTDTQYF.

V usage is TRBV7-3 and J usage is TRBJ1-5; with no DNA, the TCRdb D assignment of TRBD1 cannot be verified. Germline V CDR1 and CDR2: SGHTA, FQGTGA. CDR3 length equals 13 residues. CDR3 loop: CASSRGANQPQHF.

The V call is TRBV15, the J call TRBJ2-1; absent DNA, TCRdb's TRBD1 call cannot be checked. CDR3 length equals 16 residues. The germline V gene encodes CDR1 LNHNV and CDR2 YYDKDF (reference sequence). CDR3 amino acids: CATSRAPVQGGNEQFF. Full variable domain (outside the CDR3, taken from reference TRBV15 and TRBJ2-1): DAMVIQNPRYQVTQFGKPVTLSCSQTLNHNVMYWYQQKSSQAPKLLFHYYDKDFNNEADTPDNFQSRRPNTSFCFLDIRSPGLGDTAMYLCATSRAPVQGGNEQFFGPGTRLTVL.

The CDR3 loop reads CASREGGQFNYGYTF. The rearrangement joins TRBV12-3 or TRBV12-4 to TRBJ1-2; TCRdb indicates TRBD1, and absent DNA this call remains unverified. This CDR3 comprises 15 residues.

The chain links TRBV6-1 to TRBJ2-1; TCRdb selects TRBD2, and the lack of DNA leaves this call unchecked. The CDR3 covers 16 residues. The germline V gene has CDR1 MNHNS and CDR2 SASEGT. The CDR3 region is CASSPGLAGGRDEQFF.

The chain's CDR3 is CASRGTENEKLFF. This chain uses TRBV18 with TRBJ1-4; as DNA is missing, the TRBD1 call by TCRdb cannot be tested. This CDR3 spans 13 amino acids. Germline V gene lookup returns CDR1 KGHSH and CDR2 LQKENI.

The chain carries TRBV20-1 and TRBJ1-6; TCRdb lists TRBD1, though no DNA is available to test this call. The CDR3 is 15 residues long. The V gene's germline CDR1 is DFQATT and CDR2 SNEGSKA (reference sequence). CDR3 region: CSAPDHRFGASPLHF.

The chain couples TRBV2 to TRBJ2-1; the TRBD2 assignment by TCRdb is unverifiable without DNA. Germline V CDR1 and CDR2: SNHLY, FYNNEI. The CDR3 has 16 amino acids. CDR3 loop: CASSETRALRGNEQFF.

This sequence joins TRBV5-5 and TRBJ2-5; TCRdb names TRBD1, which stays unverified in the absence of DNA. The CDR3 length is 14 residues. Germline CDR1 is SGHKS and CDR2 is YYEKEE (reference sequence). CDR3 sequence: CASSQGQGRETQYF.

The rearrangement links TRBV24-1 to TRBJ2-2; TCRdb indicates TRBD1, and absent DNA this call remains unverified. The CDR3 has 14 residues. Per germline, CDR1 KGHDR and CDR2 SFDVKD. CDR3 loop: CATRRTGNTGELFF.

J is TRBJ2-7 and V is TRBV29-1. This CDR3 has 12 residues. Germline values: CDR1 SQVTM, CDR2 ANQGSEA. The CDR3 loop is CSVDTGMDEQYF.